This is a list of T cell receptor beta chains from one sample in a study of OX40 agonist ivuxolimab in advanced cancers. Assay: immunoSEQ multiplex PCR; the TCRdb copy retains only in-frame clones and omits some. The table records tens of thousands of clones, under 95% of them present only once. Material: CD4+ or CD8+ T cells sorted from blood, obtained in a trial of the OX40 agonist ivuxolimab. The receptors shown here come from an adult with an advanced solid tumor such as melanoma, head and neck, liver or kidney cancer. The CDR3 runs from the conserved cysteine through the conserved F or W. Fields, in order: J gene, V gene, clone size, D gene, CDR3 DNA, CDR3 protein. D genes are given only for firm matches. Rows may omit the clone size; those that give it use once, few, many or a size class.

TRBJ1-2 | TRBV5-1 | - | TRBD1 | TGCGCCAGCAGCGCCGGGACAGGGGGGGCCTATGGCTACACCTTC | CASSAGTGGAYGYTF
TRBJ2-4 | TRBV6-5 | - | TRBD1 | TGTGCCAGCAGTTCACAGGGGGCTGGGGCCAAAAACATTCAGTACTTC | CASSSQGAGAKNIQYF
TRBJ2-5 | TRBV10-3 | - | - | TGTGCCATCAGTGAAGTCTCCGGGCAGGGGGAGACCCAGTACTTC | CAISEVSGQGETQYF
TRBJ1-1 | TRBV10-1 | - | - | TGCGCCAGCAGCTTGGACGGCGAAGCTTTCTTT | CASSLDGEAFF
TRBJ2-6 | TRBV25-1 | - | TRBD1 | TGTGCCAGCAGTGATCTCACAGGGGCGGGGGCCAACGTCCTGACTTTC | CASSDLTGAGANVLTF
TRBJ2-7 | TRBV10-3 | - | TRBD1 | TGTGCCATCAGCTCGGGGACAGGAACGTCCTACGAGCAGTACTTC | CAISSGTGTSYEQYF
TRBJ2-7 | TRBV9 | few | - | TGTGCCAGCAGCGTAGAATCCGGGACTCGGATCTACGAGCAGTACTTC | CASSVESGTRIYEQYF
TRBJ2-1 | TRBV2 | - | - | TGTGCCAGCAATCCTCCGGGAATATACAATGAGCAGTTCTTC | CASNPPGIYNEQFF
TRBJ2-7 | TRBV10-3 | - | - | TGTGCCATCGGTAACGGGGAATACGAGCAGTACTTC | CAIGNGEYEQYF
TRBJ1-1 | TRBV6-5 | - | - | TGTGCCAGCAGCCCAGGTGGTTCGAGAACTGAAGCTTTCTTT | CASSPGGSRTEAFF
TRBJ1-1 | TRBV10-1 | - | - | TGCGCCAGCAGTGACGGTCAGGGGCGCACTGAAGCTTTCTTT | CASSDGQGRTEAFF
TRBJ2-6 | TRBV7-9 | - | TRBD1 | TGTGCCAGCAGCCCCGGGACAGGTTCGGGGTTGGCTGGGGCCAACGTCCTGACTTTC | CASSPGTGSGLAGANVLTF
TRBJ2-1 | TRBV6-1 | once | TRBD1 | TGTGCCAGCACCTTGGACAGGGGGCTTGGCAATGAGCAGTTCTTC | CASTLDRGLGNEQFF
TRBJ2-1 | TRBV10-3 | - | - | TGTGCCATCAGTGGGGGGACGTCCAATGAGCAGTTCTTC | CAISGGTSNEQFF
TRBJ2-7 | TRBV10-3 | - | - | TGTGCCATCAGTGAGTCGATGGTTTACGAGCAGTACTTC | CAISESMVYEQYF
TRBJ2-5 | TRBV9 | - | - | TGTGCCAGCAGCGTAGAACCTTCTCAGACCCAGTACTTC | CASSVEPSQTQYF
TRBJ1-1 | TRBV6-5 | once | TRBD1 | TGTGCCAGCAGATCCGGGACAGGGGTTTTTGAAGCTTTCTTT | CASRSGTGVFEAFF